Presented here are 14 T cell receptor beta chains from one specimen sequenced in a study of CD8 T cells in ankylosing spondylitis. The antigens these receptors bind are not known. TCRdb redid the calling of the 5' RACE reads with MiXCR, one entry per CDR3 protein. The data show some 700,000 distinct CDR3 sequences, roughly 20% seen once. Study outcomes and limitations: In ankylosing spondylitis blood, a motif of eight highly homologous TCR beta variants appeared characteristic.

The sample taken for sequencing was blood, either unsorted or a sorted T cell fraction (not recorded which). The source is a male donor with ankylosing spondylitis.

The chain has TRBV27 and TRBJ1-1; D not resolved. This CDR3 spans 15 amino acids. The germline V and J ends were trimmed by 1 base and 2 bases, with 11 bases remaining between them. Germline V lookup: CDR1 MNHEY, CDR2 SMNVEV (reference sequence). The CDR3 DNA reads as TGTGCCAGCAGTTTATTAGGGCAGCTAAACACTGAAGCTTTCTTT. It yields the protein CASSLLGQLNTEAFF.

This sequence joins TRBV2 and TRBJ1-2; the D is unclear. Germline assignment: CDR1 SNHLY and CDR2 FYNNEI. The CDR3 is made up of 14 amino acids. Trimming removed 3 bases at V and 5 bases at J, with 13 bases between. As DNA, the CDR3 is TGTGCCAGCAGTGACGTTGAGGCTCGATATGGCTACACCTTC. Protein: CASSDVEARYGYTF.

The V gene is TRBV5-5, the J gene TRBJ2-1; tentative D call: TRBD2 (5 bases). V was clipped by 3 bases and J by 5 bases, with 21 bases between them. Germline CDR1 reads SGHKS; CDR2 reads YYEKEE (reference sequence). CDR3 size: 17 residues. CDR3 sequence: CASSYTLPGVFDNEQFF. CDR3 in DNA: TGTGCCAGCAGCTATACCCTCCCCGGGGTTTTCGACAATGAGCAGTTCTTC.

The chain is built from TRBV28 and TRBJ1-5; D possibly corresponds to TRBD1 (6 bases). V dropped 7 bases and J dropped 10 bases, with 20 bases sitting between them. CDR1 is MDHEN, CDR2 SYDVKM, per germline. CDR3 length equals 14 residues. CDR3: CASTDGLTGQPQHF. The CDR3 DNA reads as TGTGCCAGCACCGATGGCCTGACAGGCCAACCCCAGCATTTT.

This chain joins TRBV12-3 or TRBV12-4 and TRBJ2-7, with D unresolved. The CDR3 has 15 amino acids. Trimming pared 3 bases from V and 4 bases from J, leaving 16 bases between. The CDR3 reads CASSLQDGPRYEQYF. The CDR3 DNA reads as TGTGCCAGCAGTTTGCAGGACGGACCTAGGTACGAGCAGTACTTC.

The CDR3 nucleotides are TGTGCCAGCAGCCCAATACAGGGAGGGGGCTACGAGCAGTACTTC. As protein: CASSPIQGGGYEQYF. This chain joins TRBV14 and TRBJ2-7; a weak D match, TRBD2 (7 bases). CDR3 length: 15 amino acids. The V and J ends lost 4 bases and 3 bases respectively, with 16 bases between them. CDR1 is SGHDN, CDR2 FVKESK, per germline. The full variable domain, in which reference TRBV14 and TRBJ2-7 provide the parts outside the CDR3, is EAGVTQFPSHSVIEKGQTVTLRCDPISGHDNLYWYRRVMGKEIKFLLHFVKESKQDESGMPNNRFLAERTGGTYSTLKVQPAELEDSGVYFCASSPIQGGGYEQYFGPGTRLTVT.

This clonotype has just a few counts. V usage is TRBV6-2 or TRBV6-3 and J usage is TRBJ1-5; D is possibly TRBD1 (6 bases). CDR3 size: 17 residues. Germline lookup yields CDR1 MNHEY and CDR2 SVGEGT. V was clipped by 5 bases and J by 2 bases, with 19 bases between them. The CDR3 region has the DNA TGTGCCAGCAGTCGCGGGACAACTCAAAGGGGCAATCAGCCCCAGCATTTT. Protein sequence: CASSRGTTQRGNQPQHF.

The V and J genes are TRBV12-3 or TRBV12-4 and TRBJ1-3; 10 positions match TRBD1. The J segment lost 1 base and the V segment lost 4 bases, leaving 7 bases of the junction unmatched. This CDR3 is built from 17 residues. CDR3 sequence: CASSSGDRGMSGNTIYF. The CDR3 DNA reads as TGTGCCAGCAGTTCCGGGGACAGGGGAATGTCTGGAAACACCATATATTTT.

The V gene is TRBV24-1, the J gene TRBJ2-2; 8 bases are a match to TRBD1. J was trimmed by 2 bases and V by 10 bases; bases with no gene match: 5. The V gene's germline CDR1 is KGHDR and CDR2 SFDVKD. The CDR3 sequence is 14 residues long. CDR3 sequence: CATSQGANTGELFF. The CDR3, as DNA: TGTGCCACATCTCAGGGGGCCAACACCGGGGAGCTGTTTTTT.

This clonotype was observed a few times. The chain uses TRBV2 and TRBJ1-1, with D possibly matching TRBD1 (5 bases). The CDR3 spans 13 residues. Germline V gene sequence: CDR1 SNHLY, CDR2 FYNNEI. Deletions cut 6 bases from V and 4 bases from J, with 12 bases between. CDR3 amino acids: CASRKQETTEAFF. In DNA, the CDR3 is TGTGCCAGCAGAAAACAGGAAACCACTGAAGCTTTCTTT.

This clonotype was seen only once. This rearrangement joins TRBV14 to TRBJ2-2; no reliable D call. This CDR3 contains 15 residues. The germline CDR1 and CDR2 sequences are SGHDN and FVKESK. Trimming took off 1 base at V and 3 bases at J, with 9 bases between the two ends. CDR3 in DNA: TGTGCCAGCAGCCAAGTGGCCGCATACACCGGGGAGCTGTTTTTT. It translates to CASSQVAAYTGELFF.

The gene calls are TRBV20-1 and TRBJ1-3; D gene ambiguous. The CDR3 contains 11 residues. The germline V gene encodes CDR1 DFQATT and CDR2 SNEGSKA (reference sequence). V was shortened by 3 bases and J by 9 bases, with 9 bases between the two germline ends. The CDR3 DNA sequence: TGCAGTGCTAGGTTCCGGAGCACCATATATTTT. This sequence encodes CSARFRSTIYF.

This clonotype was found a few times. The chain combines TRBV3-1 with TRBJ2-2, with a weak D call TRBD1 (6 bases). Germline V CDR1 and CDR2: LGHDT, YNNKEL (reference sequence). Trimming removed 0 bases from V and 3 bases from J, with 20 bases in between. This CDR3 is 19 amino acids long. The CDR3 DNA follows: TGTGCCAGCAGCCAAGAAGACGTTTGGCAGGGGCCGTACACCGGGGAGCTGTTTTTT. It specifies CASSQEDVWQGPYTGELFF.

The chain uses TRBV3-1 and TRBJ2-1; no firm D call. Trimming shortened V by 4 bases and J by 2 bases, and 12 bases separated the two germline ends. This CDR3 is built from 15 residues. Germline CDR1 is LGHDT and CDR2 is YNNKEL (reference sequence). CDR3 sequence reads: CASSPSRAPYNEQFF. The CDR3 bases are TGTGCCAGCAGCCCCTCCCGGGCCCCCTACAATGAGCAGTTCTTC.